The 21 T cell receptor beta chains below were found in one sample sequenced in a study of CD8+ T cells in alopecia areata. Treatment noted: oral pan-JAK inhibitor, 5-10 mg twice daily. RNA was extracted and reverse transcribed into cDNA as the sequencing template. Only in-frame clones appear in the TCRdb table, and some are missing; sequencing was by immunoSEQ multiplex PCR. The table records around 170,000 clones, about 47% of them present only once. Here the sequenced sample was CD8+ T cells sorted from blood, taken around week 52, from a patient treated with tofacitinib. The receptors shown here come from a human donor with alopecia areata.

The chain recombines TRBV14 with TRBJ1-4; maybe TRBD1 (6 bases). V was trimmed by 4 bases and J by 6 bases, leaving 18 bases between them. Germline V gene data show CDR1 as SGHDN and CDR2 as FVKESK. CDR3 length: 16 residues. In DNA, the CDR3 is TGTGCCAGCAGCCCGGGGACAACCCTAAAGGATGAAAAACTGTTTTTT. Amino acid sequence: CASSPGTTLKDEKLFF.

This chain links TRBV7-9 with TRBJ2-5; D is perhaps TRBD2 (5 bases). CDR1 and CDR2 (germline): SEHNR, FQNEAQ (reference sequence). Trimming left V 3 bases short and J 4 bases short, with 9 bases between. The CDR3 totals 13 residues. DNA of the CDR3: TGTGCCAGCAGCTTTCGGCTAGCAGAGACCCAGTACTTC. It translates to CASSFRLAETQYF.

This clone occurred a few times. The genes are TRBV7-8 and TRBJ2-2; 7 bases agree with TRBD1. This CDR3 comprises 15 residues. The V segment lost 5 bases and the J segment 2 bases; nucleotides outside the gene matches: 5. Germline CDR1 and CDR2: SGHVS and FQNEAQ. The CDR3 loop reads CASSLRDSNTGELFF. DNA of the CDR3: TGTGCCAGCAGCCTCCGGGACAGCAACACCGGGGAGCTGTTTTTT. Together with reference TRBV7-8 and TRBJ2-2, the CDR3 gives the full variable domain: GAGVSQSPRYKVAKRGQDVALRCDPISGHVSLFWYQQALGQGPEFLTYFQNEAQLDKSGLPSDRFFAERPEGSVSTLKIQRTQQEDSAVYLCASSLRDSNTGELFFGEGSRLTVL.

The chain couples TRBV25-1 to TRBJ2-3, with TRBD1 identical over 7 bases. The germline CDR1 and CDR2 sequences are MGHDK and SYGVNS. V was pared by 1 base and J by 1 base, with 2 bases of the junction left unmatched. The CDR3 sequence is 15 residues long. As DNA, the CDR3 is TGTGCCAGCAGTGAATTTACAGGGGGCACAGATACGCAGTATTTT. Its translation: CASSEFTGGTDTQYF.

This chain connects TRBV5-1 to TRBJ2-1, with D possibly matching TRBD1 (6 bases). V lost 7 bases, J lost 1 base, and 15 bases lay in between. The CDR3 runs 15 residues. Germline-derived CDR1 and CDR2 are SGHRS and YFSETQ. The CDR3 region is CASQRQDPSYNEQFF. In nucleotides, the CDR3 is TGCGCCAGCCAACGACAGGACCCATCCTACAATGAGCAGTTCTTC.

The gene calls are TRBV5-1 and TRBJ2-1; D is uncertain. The CDR3 loop spans 15 amino acids. The V end lost 4 bases, the J end lost 0 bases, and 11 bases lay between the germline ends. The germline V gene has CDR1 SGHRS and CDR2 YFSETQ. CDR3 DNA sequence: TGCGCCAGCAGCGCCGACATTAGCTCCTACAATGAGCAGTTCTTC. It specifies CASSADISSYNEQFF.

Of note for this clone: At the DNA level, this CDR3 is encoded by other sequences in the same sample as well. The chain couples TRBV30 to TRBJ1-5; no clear D. Germline V lookup: CDR1 GTSNPN, CDR2 SVGIG (reference sequence). The CDR3 contains 12 residues. V was cut by 3 bases and J by 0 bases, with 3 bases left in between. The CDR3 is CAWSNSNQPQHF. In nucleotides, the CDR3 is TGTGCCTGGAGCAATAGCAATCAGCCCCAGCATTTT.

The chain is built from TRBV9 and TRBJ2-7; D is perhaps TRBD1 (6 bases). The germline CDR1 and CDR2 sequences are SGDLS and YYNGEE. The CDR3 spans 15 residues. The V and J ends lost 4 bases and 2 bases respectively, with 16 bases between them. DNA of the CDR3: TGTGCCAGCAGCAAAACCCCGGGGACAACCTACGAGCAGTACTTC. It specifies CASSKTPGTTYEQYF.

The chain is built from TRBV5-6 and TRBJ1-6, with 8 bases that match TRBD1. This CDR3 contains 17 residues. The ends lost 4 bases at V and 0 bases at J; junction bases unmatched: 6. Germline CDR1 SGHDT, CDR2 YYEEEE. As DNA, the CDR3 is TGTGCCAGCAGCGCGGGACAGGAGAGCTCCTATAATTCACCCCTCCACTTT. It yields the protein CASSAGQESSYNSPLHF.

The V call is TRBV2, the J call TRBJ2-7, with TRBD1 matching 8 bases. CDR1 and CDR2 (germline): SNHLY, FYNNEI. With 6 bases clipped from V and 5 bases from J, the junction kept 3 bases outside the gene matches. The CDR3 has 12 amino acids. The CDR3 is CASREDRDEQYF. The CDR3 DNA is TGTGCCAGCAGGGAGGACAGGGACGAGCAGTACTTC.

This sequence joins TRBV5-1 and TRBJ2-3, with D perhaps being TRBD1 or TRBD2 (5 bases each). CDR1 and CDR2 from the germline V gene are SGHRS and YFSETQ. The CDR3 contains 16 residues. The germline V and J ends were trimmed by 3 bases and 6 bases, with 20 bases remaining between them. The CDR3, as DNA: TGCGCCAGCAGCTCTACGGGACGGCGGAATCTGGATACGCAGTATTTT. Translated: CASSSTGRRNLDTQYF. The variable domain in full, completed from reference TRBV5-1 and TRBJ2-3, reads KAGVTQTPRYLIKTRGQQVTLSCSPISGHRSVSWYQQTPGQGLQFLFEYFSETQRNKGNFPGRFSGRQFSNSRSEMNVSTLELGDSALYLCASSSTGRRNLDTQYFGPGTRLTVL.

DNA of the CDR3: TGTGCCAGCAGCGAGGGAGTACAAGAGACCCAGTACTTC. It specifies CASSEGVQETQYF. The rearrangement joins TRBV2 to TRBJ2-5; tentative D call: TRBD2 (5 bases). CDR1 SNHLY and CDR2 FYNNEI come from the germline V gene. The V gene lost 6 bases and the J gene lost 2 bases, with 10 bases spanning the gap. CDR3 length: 13 amino acids.

V and J are TRBV7-3 and TRBJ1-2, with 7 bases fitting TRBD1. The junction had 9 bases not matched to a gene; V was cut back by 4 bases and J by 4 bases. The CDR3 is made up of 15 amino acids. CDR1 and CDR2 from the germline V gene are SGHTA and FQGTGA. The CDR3 loop is CASSSSGTDLYGYTF. In DNA form, the CDR3 reads TGTGCCAGCAGCTCCTCTGGGACAGACCTCTATGGCTACACCTTC.

This clone was observed a few times. The chain carries TRBV5-1 and TRBJ2-2, with TRBD1 matching 8 bases. Unmatched junction bases numbered 3, after V lost 1 base and J lost 1 base. The CDR3 runs 16 residues. In germline, CDR1 is SGHRS, CDR2 YFSETQ. This chain's CDR3 is CASSLSGQVNTGELFF. The CDR3 DNA sequence: TGCGCCAGCAGCTTGTCGGGACAGGTGAACACCGGGGAGCTGTTTTTT. The full variable domain, rest sourced from reference TRBV5-1 and TRBJ2-2, is KAGVTQTPRYLIKTRGQQVTLSCSPISGHRSVSWYQQTPGQGLQFLFEYFSETQRNKGNFPGRFSGRQFSNSRSEMNVSTLELGDSALYLCASSLSGQVNTGELFFGEGSRLTVL.

This clone appeared a few times. The rearrangement joins TRBV6-5 to TRBJ2-5; D possibly corresponds to TRBD1 (6 bases). The CDR3 extends over 13 amino acids. V shed 6 bases and J shed 2 bases, with 10 bases lying between them. Germline V gene lookup returns CDR1 MNHEY and CDR2 SVGAGI. CDR3 DNA: TGTGCCAGCAGCACGGACAGACAAGAGACCCAGTACTTC. Amino acid sequence: CASSTDRQETQYF.

This clone was seen a handful of times. V usage is TRBV30 and J usage is TRBJ1-3, with no clear D. CDR1 and CDR2 (germline): GTSNPN, SVGIG (reference sequence). The CDR3 contains 12 residues. V lost 5 bases, J lost 0 bases, and 5 bases lay in between. The CDR3 loop is CAWESSGNTIYF. The CDR3 DNA is TGTGCCTGGGAGAGCTCTGGAAACACCATATATTTT.

The chain joins TRBV5-1 to TRBJ2-2, with TRBD1 identical over 7 bases. This CDR3 is built from 16 residues. Trimming at V came to 0 bases and at J to 1 base, leaving 3 bases not matched to a gene. Germline CDR1 is SGHRS and CDR2 is YFSETQ. CDR3: CASSLVRQGNTGELFF. In nucleotides, the CDR3 is TGCGCCAGCAGCTTGGTGCGACAGGGGAACACCGGGGAGCTGTTTTTT.

The V gene is TRBV6-5, the J gene TRBJ2-3, with D unclear. CDR1 and CDR2 (germline): MNHEY, SVGAGI. V shed 10 bases and J shed 0 bases, with 11 bases lying between them. The CDR3 runs 13 residues. CDR3 DNA: TGTGCCACCCGACCGTCTAGCACAGATACGCAGTATTTT. Encoded protein: CATRPSSTDTQYF.

The V and J genes are TRBV5-1 and TRBJ2-1, with 10 bases that match TRBD1. After removal of 4 bases from V and 4 bases from J, the junction contained 2 bases not matched to a gene. The CDR3 consists of 14 residues. Germline CDR1 reads SGHRS; CDR2 reads YFSETQ. The CDR3 coding sequence is TGCGCCAGCAGCAAGGACAGGGGGTACAATGAGCAGTTCTTC. This encodes CASSKDRGYNEQFF.

This clone came up a few times. The sample holds other DNA sequences that translate to the same CDR3. The V call is TRBV5-1, the J call TRBJ2-7; no clear D gene. Germline CDR1 SGHRS, CDR2 YFSETQ. V lost 2 bases, J lost 3 bases, and 6 bases lay in between. This CDR3 has 12 residues. The CDR3 loop reads CASSLSGYEQYF. In DNA form, the CDR3 reads TGCGCCAGCAGCTTATCGGGCTACGAGCAGTACTTC. The full variable domain, in which reference TRBV5-1 and TRBJ2-7 provide the parts outside the CDR3, is KAGVTQTPRYLIKTRGQQVTLSCSPISGHRSVSWYQQTPGQGLQFLFEYFSETQRNKGNFPGRFSGRQFSNSRSEMNVSTLELGDSALYLCASSLSGYEQYFGPGTRLTVT.

In this sample, this clone turned up once. V is TRBV7-8 and J is TRBJ2-5, with a weak D call TRBD2 (6 bases). V shed 5 bases and J shed 4 bases, with 23 bases lying between them. CDR3 size: 17 residues. The germline V gene encodes CDR1 SGHVS and CDR2 FQNEAQ. The CDR3 loop reads CASSRQWAGGVGETQYF. Here the CDR3 DNA reads TGTGCCAGCAGCCGACAGTGGGCTGGCGGGGTGGGAGAGACCCAGTACTTC. Together with reference TRBV7-8 and TRBJ2-5, the CDR3 gives the full variable domain: GAGVSQSPRYKVAKRGQDVALRCDPISGHVSLFWYQQALGQGPEFLTYFQNEAQLDKSGLPSDRFFAERPEGSVSTLKIQRTQQEDSAVYLCASSRQWAGGVGETQYFGPGTRLLVL.